The 29 T cell receptor beta chains given below trace back to one sample, sequenced in a study of shared clonotypes between healthy human individuals. Using immunoSEQ multiplex PCR, the repertoire was profiled, and TCRdb retains in-frame clones only, with some absent. The table includes 950,000 to 1,100,000 clones, 75% to 85% detected once. Sequenced: memory CD4+ T cells from PBMCs. Regarding subset: CD45RA-negative fraction. These receptors came from a man between 18 and 35 years old in good health. Some clones in this sample may be carry-over from other donors' samples.

The chain recombines TRBV6-5 with TRBJ2-1; the match to TRBD2 covers 7 bases. Germline V gene lookup returns CDR1 MNHEY and CDR2 SVGAGI. V shed 4 bases and J 5 bases; nucleotides not matched to a gene: 5. This CDR3 contains 14 residues. CDR3 sequence (DNA): TGTGCCAGCAGTTTCGCGGGAGTGGACAATGAGCAGTTCTTC. This gives the protein CASSFAGVDNEQFF.

This chain links TRBV15 with TRBJ2-3, with D maybe TRBD1 (6 bases). Germline V gene data show CDR1 as LNHNV and CDR2 as YYDKDF (reference sequence). This CDR3 region has 16 residues. Deletions cut 4 bases from V and 4 bases from J, with 18 bases between. The CDR3 reads CATSNRHRVPADTQYF. The CDR3 nucleotides read TGTGCCACCAGCAACAGACACAGGGTTCCGGCAGATACGCAGTATTTT.

V usage is TRBV5-8 and J usage is TRBJ2-7; no firm D call. Germline lookup yields CDR1 SGHTS and CDR2 YDEGEE. The length of the CDR3 is 14 residues. The V and J ends lost 0 bases and 3 bases respectively, with 10 bases between them. CDR3 protein: CASSLEQFNYEQYF. In DNA, the CDR3 is TGTGCCAGCAGCTTGGAACAGTTTAACTACGAGCAGTACTTC.

The V gene is TRBV5-5, the J gene TRBJ2-7; D is uncertain. V was shortened by 0 bases and J by 11 bases, with 18 bases between the two germline ends. Germline CDR1 and CDR2: SGHKS and YYEKEE (reference sequence). The CDR3 spans 14 residues. The CDR3 is CASSLVLEGLLEYF. In nucleotides, the CDR3 is TGTGCCAGCAGCTTGGTCCTAGAAGGTTTGCTCGAGTACTTC.

The chain couples TRBV28 to TRBJ2-1, with TRBD2 identical over 7 bases. This CDR3 spans 17 amino acids. J lost 2 bases, V lost 2 bases, and 9 bases had no gene match. Germline CDR1 MDHEN, CDR2 SYDVKM. CDR3 DNA sequence: TGTGCCAGCAGTTTACTTCGGGCTAGCGGAACCTACAATGAGCAGTTCTTC. Translated, it gives CASSLLRASGTYNEQFF.

The V and J genes are TRBV11-1 and TRBJ1-1, with D tentatively TRBD1 (5 bases). Germline values: CDR1 SGHAT, CDR2 FQDESV (reference sequence). V was cut by 1 base and J by 9 bases, with 15 bases left in between. The CDR3 runs 14 residues. The chain's CDR3 is CASSLGQSSLKAFF. CDR3 DNA sequence: TGTGCCAGCAGCTTAGGACAGTCGTCTCTAAAAGCTTTCTTT. Filled out from reference TRBV11-1 and TRBJ1-1, the complete variable domain reads EAEVAQSPRYKITEKSQAVAFWCDPISGHATLYWYRQILGQGPELLVQFQDESVVDDSQLPKDRFSAERLKGVDSTLKIQPAELGDSAMYLCASSLGQSSLKAFFGQGTRLTVV.

This clone was counted a few times. This chain connects TRBV11-2 to TRBJ2-3, with TRBD1 matching 7 bases. With 5 bases clipped from V and 2 bases from J, the junction kept 7 bases outside the gene matches. The CDR3 is made up of 15 amino acids. In germline, CDR1 is SGHAT, CDR2 FQNNGV. The CDR3 DNA reads as TGTGCCAGCAGCCCAACCGGGACAGCCACAGATACGCAGTATTTT. Translation: CASSPTGTATDTQYF.

The V gene is TRBV2, the J gene TRBJ2-2; 9 bases are shared with TRBD2. This CDR3 region has 17 residues. The ends lost 5 bases at V and 0 bases at J; junction bases unmatched: 7. Germline V gives CDR1 SNHLY, CDR2 FYNNEI. This CDR3 is CASSKEVAGANTGELFF. The CDR3, as DNA: TGTGCCAGCAGTAAAGAAGTAGCGGGGGCGAACACCGGGGAGCTGTTTTTT.

The chain uses TRBV28 and TRBJ2-5; 11 bases are shared with TRBD2. With V trimmed by 3 bases and J by 4 bases, 4 bases remained unmatched. Germline CDR1 reads MDHEN; CDR2 reads SYDVKM. The CDR3 contains 15 residues. CDR3 sequence: CASSFPGTSGETQYF. CDR3 nucleotide sequence: TGTGCCAGCAGTTTCCCAGGGACTAGCGGAGAGACCCAGTACTTC.

The chain employs TRBV5-1 and TRBJ1-6; D gene ambiguous. This CDR3 contains 14 residues. The germline V and J ends were trimmed by 4 bases and 7 bases, with 12 bases remaining between them. From germline, CDR1 is SGHRS and CDR2 YFSETQ. CDR3 in DNA: TGCGCCAGCAGCCTCGACCGATTAAATTCACCCCTCCACTTT. Protein product: CASSLDRLNSPLHF.

This clone was counted only a few times. The rearrangement uses TRBV28 and TRBJ2-7; possibly TRBD1 for D (5 bases). This CDR3 has 13 amino acids. In germline, CDR1 is MDHEN, CDR2 SYDVKM. The V end was cut by 5 bases, the J end by 2 bases, with 10 bases between. As DNA, the CDR3 is TGTGCCAGCAGTGCAGGGTCTACCTACGAGCAGTACTTC. Translation gives CASSAGSTYEQYF.

This clone was counted at least ten times. The chain combines TRBV12-5 with TRBJ2-1; 15 bases are shared with TRBD2. This CDR3 has 16 residues. The junction had 3 bases not matched to a gene; V was cut back by 5 bases and J by 4 bases. Per germline, CDR1 LGHNT and CDR2 FRNRAP. In DNA form, the CDR3 reads TGTGCTAGTGGTCTTGGACTAGCGGGAGGGTACAATGAGCAGTTCTTC. Amino acid sequence: CASGLGLAGGYNEQFF.

This chain uses TRBV4-1 with TRBJ2-7; unclear D gene. This CDR3 region has 15 residues. The V and J ends lost 4 bases and 2 bases respectively, with 15 bases between them. Germline values: CDR1 MGHRA, CDR2 YSYEKL. Here the CDR3 DNA reads TGCGCCAGCAGCCCAATCGGGCGGCAGCCCTACGAGCAGTACTTC. Protein product: CASSPIGRQPYEQYF.

This clone came up many times. The genes are TRBV7-3 and TRBJ2-5; the match to TRBD1 covers 10 bases. This CDR3 is 16 amino acids long. Germline loops: CDR1 SGHTA, CDR2 FQGTGA. J was trimmed by 5 bases and V by 1 base; bases with no gene match: 7. DNA for the CDR3: TGTGCCAGCAGCTTAAGGCCACCGGGACAGGGGGAGACCCAGTACTTC. It translates to CASSLRPPGQGETQYF.

This clone was detected only once. The gene calls are TRBV27 and TRBJ2-1; no clear D gene. The germline V and J ends were trimmed by 6 bases and 9 bases, with 18 bases remaining between them. Germline V CDR1 and CDR2: MNHEY, SMNVEV (reference sequence). The CDR3 runs to 14 residues. CDR3 sequence (DNA): TGTGCCAGCAGGATCAATCCGCCGATGGGTGAGCAGTTCTTC. Its protein product is CASRINPPMGEQFF.

Concerning this clone: A much larger clone is a single base away; this may be a read error. A read error is likely, as this CDR3 ends without the conserved phenylalanine or tryptophan. V and J are TRBV7-3 and TRBJ1-1; 10 nucleotides match TRBD1. The CDR3 runs 15 residues. Germline V gene sequence: CDR1 SGHTA, CDR2 FQGTGA. V lost 5 bases, J lost 5 bases, and 8 bases stayed unmatched. The CDR3 region is CASSPYPGQGTEAFL. DNA for the CDR3: TGTGCCAGCAGCCCCTATCCGGGACAGGGGACTGAAGCTTTCCTT.

The rearrangement joins TRBV7-3 to TRBJ1-5; the D is unclear. The CDR3 extends over 14 amino acids. V lost 2 bases and J 2 bases, leaving 7 bases between the germline ends. Germline V gene data show CDR1 as SGHTA and CDR2 as FQGTGA. CDR3 DNA: TGTGCCAGCAGCTTACGGGGTGGCAATCAGCCCCAGCATTTT. Translating gives CASSLRGGNQPQHF.

This chain joins TRBV6-5 and TRBJ1-1, with 8 bases matching TRBD1. Unmatched junction bases numbered 12, after V lost 8 bases and J lost 4 bases. Germline V gene sequence: CDR1 MNHEY, CDR2 SVGAGI. The CDR3 spans 15 residues. DNA of the CDR3: TGTGCCAGCGGACAGGGTCCCCTATTCGGCACTGAAGCTTTCTTT. Its translation is CASGQGPLFGTEAFF.

This rearrangement joins TRBV5-1 to TRBJ2-2; D is ambiguous. Trimming removed 0 bases from V and 6 bases from J, with 9 bases in between. This CDR3 spans 14 amino acids. Germline V gene sequence: CDR1 SGHRS, CDR2 YFSETQ. The CDR3: CASSLGPYSGELFF. As DNA, the CDR3 is TGCGCCAGCAGCTTGGGACCCTACTCCGGGGAGCTGTTTTTT. The variable domain in full, with the rest retrieved from reference TRBV5-1 and TRBJ2-2, is KAGVTQTPRYLIKTRGQQVTLSCSPISGHRSVSWYQQTPGQGLQFLFEYFSETQRNKGNFPGRFSGRQFSNSRSEMNVSTLELGDSALYLCASSLGPYSGELFFGEGSRLTVL.

The rearrangement uses TRBV29-1 and TRBJ1-1, with D possibly TRBD1 on 6 matching bases. The CDR3 has 15 amino acids. Germline loops: CDR1 SQVTM, CDR2 ANQGSEA. V dropped 1 base and J dropped 1 base, with 13 bases sitting between them. The CDR3 coding sequence is TGCAGCGTTGAAGGTCTTGGGGGACAGAACACTGAAGCTTTCTTT. Protein sequence: CSVEGLGGQNTEAFF.

The rearrangement links TRBV7-9 to TRBJ2-3, with 9 bases matching TRBD1. CDR1 and CDR2 (germline): SEHNR, FQNEAQ (reference sequence). V trimming: 5 bases; J trimming: 0 bases; junction bases outside the gene matches: 12. CDR3 size: 18 residues. This CDR3 reads CASSTRPGTGKSTDTQYF. The CDR3 region has the DNA TGTGCCAGCAGCACTCGCCCCGGGACAGGGAAGAGCACAGATACGCAGTATTTT.

This clone was observed a few times. The chain couples TRBV28 to TRBJ2-7; D is unclear. CDR3 size: 13 residues. Germline V gene lookup returns CDR1 MDHEN and CDR2 SYDVKM. Trimming removed 7 bases at V and 0 bases at J, with 10 bases between. The CDR3 region is CASKKPDSYEQYF. CDR3 DNA: TGTGCCAGCAAAAAGCCGGACTCCTACGAGCAGTACTTC.

V gene TRBV6-1 combines with J gene TRBJ1-5; TRBD1 might be the D (6 bases). Trimming pared 10 bases from V and 4 bases from J, leaving 14 bases between. CDR1 and CDR2 (germline): MNHNS, SASEGT. This CDR3 spans 13 amino acids. In DNA form, the CDR3 reads TGTGCCACCCAACAGGGTATGAATCAGCCCCAGCATTTT. This sequence encodes CATQQGMNQPQHF.

In nucleotides, the CDR3 is TGTGCCAGCAGTGTGGAGGGTCCCGGGGAGCTGTTTTTT. This codes for CASSVEGPGELFF. V gene TRBV2 combines with J gene TRBJ2-2; weak D call: TRBD2 (6 bases). V dropped 4 bases and J dropped 6 bases, with 9 bases sitting between them. Germline values: CDR1 SNHLY, CDR2 FYNNEI. The CDR3 loop spans 13 amino acids.

This clone has only a few counts. This chain links TRBV7-3 with TRBJ1-1; D ambiguous. CDR1 is SGHTA, CDR2 FQGTGA, per germline. With 6 bases removed from V and 1 base from J, the gap between germline ends came to 9 bases. This CDR3 contains 13 residues. As DNA, the CDR3 is TGTGCCAGCAGTTCTCTCCAGAACACTGAAGCTTTCTTT. This encodes CASSSLQNTEAFF.

The chain recombines TRBV28 with TRBJ2-7, with D tentatively TRBD1 or TRBD2 (5 bases each). The V gene's germline CDR1 is MDHEN and CDR2 SYDVKM. This CDR3 is built from 13 residues. Between the trimmed V and J ends, which lost 6 bases and 2 bases, there was a span of 11 bases. CDR3 DNA sequence: TGTGCCAGCAGCCCAGGGAGAGCCTACGAGCAGTACTTC. Its translation: CASSPGRAYEQYF.

There are a few counts of this clone. Other DNA sequences within the sample encode an identical CDR3. The V and J genes are TRBV5-4 and TRBJ1-2; D is ambiguous. V gave up 2 bases and J gave up 4 bases, with 9 bases separating them. Germline V gene lookup returns CDR1 SGHNT and CDR2 YYREEE (reference sequence). The CDR3 spans 13 residues. The CDR3: CASSLSEPYGYTF. The CDR3 coding sequence is TGTGCCAGCAGCTTATCCGAACCCTATGGCTACACCTTC.

This clone was seen more than once but under ten times. The V call is TRBV2, the J call TRBJ1-5; D unresolved. CDR3 length: 14 amino acids. Germline loops: CDR1 SNHLY, CDR2 FYNNEI. Trimming shortened V by 5 bases and J by 6 bases, and 14 bases separated the two germline ends. The CDR3 loop is CASSKGQASQPQHF. CDR3 sequence (DNA): TGTGCCAGCAGTAAAGGGCAGGCAAGTCAGCCCCAGCATTTT.

V gene TRBV2 combines with J gene TRBJ1-2; D is uncertain. Trimming shortened V by 7 bases and J by 7 bases, and 13 bases separated the two germline ends. The V gene's germline CDR1 is SNHLY and CDR2 FYNNEI. CDR3 length: 12 amino acids. The DNA of the CDR3 is TGTGCCAGCATATCCGGGAACACTGGCTACACCTTC. Translating it yields CASISGNTGYTF.